The sequence of this TCR beta chain was determined in a study of CD8+ T cells in alopecia areata. The overall study: C3H/HeJ donors aged about 6-12 months with spontaneous alopecia supplied skin grafted onto roughly 6-11-week-old female C3H/HeJ mice. Whole-study results and caveats: Clonality in lesional scalp, especially alopecia totalis/universalis, exceeded that of normal scalp.

Investigators isolated RNA and reverse transcribed it into cDNA to act as the sequencing template. Method: immunoSEQ multiplex PCR; TCRdb's copy keeps in-frame clones and lacks some. This repertoire holds about 110,000 clones, and none appear only once. The V and J ends lost 1 base and 3 bases, in that order; junction bases with no gene match: 6. Germline CDR1 reads NSQYPW; CDR2 reads LRSPGD (reference sequence). This CDR3 contains 16 residues. With regard to this clone: Its antigen remains unidentified. Genes and germline come from the mouse. The read ends 4 residues early relative to the CDR3; the germline J gene fills the gap.

The specimen sequenced was lesional skin. The sequence came from a C3H/HeJ mouse with alopecia areata. The mice in this strain carry MHC haplotype H2-k. J is TRBJ2-3 and V is TRBV1, with 8 nucleotides matching TRBD2. The CDR3: CTCSAGLGGGAETLYF. The part of the CDR3 DNA that was read is TGCACCTGCAGTGCAGGGCTGGGGGGCGGGGCAGAA.